The clone carrying this TCR beta chain was recorded many times. The CDR3 length is 13 residues. Trimming took off 3 bases at V and 3 bases at J, with 9 bases between the two ends. CDR1 is SQVTM, CDR2 ANQGSEA, per germline. RNA transcripts served as template for amplifying TCR beta CDR3 sequences. The library came from an HTBI-primed first-round RT-PCR and a second-round multiplex PCR. TCRdb called the multiplex PCR reads again in MiXCR, with one record for every CDR3 protein. The sample records 360,000 or so distinct CDR3 sequences, 15% to 20% being singletons. The sample is drawn from a study of Graves' ophthalmopathy and Graves' hyperthyroidism.

Sequencing was carried out using peripheral blood. The rearrangement joins TRBV29-1 to TRBJ2-4; D remains unclear. The receptor comes from a woman aged 18-29 years with Graves' ophthalmopathy. Here the CDR3 reads CSVDSSDKNIQYF. CDR3 coding DNA: TGCAGCGTTGATAGTTCGGACAAAAACATTCAGTACTTC.